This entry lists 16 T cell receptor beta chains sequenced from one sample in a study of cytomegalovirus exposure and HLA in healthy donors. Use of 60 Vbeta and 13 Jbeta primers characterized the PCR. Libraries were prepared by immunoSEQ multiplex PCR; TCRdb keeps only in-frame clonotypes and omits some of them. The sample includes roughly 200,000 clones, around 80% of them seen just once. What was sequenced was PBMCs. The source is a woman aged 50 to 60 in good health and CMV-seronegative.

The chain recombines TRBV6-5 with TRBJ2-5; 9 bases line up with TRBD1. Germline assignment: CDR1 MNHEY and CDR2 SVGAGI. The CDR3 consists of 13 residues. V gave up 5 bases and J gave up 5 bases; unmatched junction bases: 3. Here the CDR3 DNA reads TGTGCCAGCAGTCTACAGGGGGCTGAGACCCAGTACTTC. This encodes CASSLQGAETQYF.

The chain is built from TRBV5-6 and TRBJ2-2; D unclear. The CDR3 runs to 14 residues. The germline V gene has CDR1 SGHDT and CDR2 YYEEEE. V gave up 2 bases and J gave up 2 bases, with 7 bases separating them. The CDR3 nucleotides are TGTGCCAGCAGCTTAACACCTAACACCGGGGAGCTGTTTTTT. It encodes CASSLTPNTGELFF.

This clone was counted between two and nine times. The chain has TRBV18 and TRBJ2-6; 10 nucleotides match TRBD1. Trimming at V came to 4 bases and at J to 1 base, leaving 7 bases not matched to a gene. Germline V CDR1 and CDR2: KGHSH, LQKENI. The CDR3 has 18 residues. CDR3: CASSHKRGQGSGANVLTF. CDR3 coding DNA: TGTGCCAGCTCACACAAGCGGGGACAGGGGTCTGGGGCCAACGTCCTGACTTTC.

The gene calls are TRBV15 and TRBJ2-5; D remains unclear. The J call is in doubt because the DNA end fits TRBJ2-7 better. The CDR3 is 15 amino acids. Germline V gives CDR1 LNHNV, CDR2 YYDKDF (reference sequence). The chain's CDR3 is CATSRVPHSSYEQYF. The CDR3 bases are TGTGCCACCAGCAGAGTCCCCCACAGCTCCTACGAGCAGTACTTC.

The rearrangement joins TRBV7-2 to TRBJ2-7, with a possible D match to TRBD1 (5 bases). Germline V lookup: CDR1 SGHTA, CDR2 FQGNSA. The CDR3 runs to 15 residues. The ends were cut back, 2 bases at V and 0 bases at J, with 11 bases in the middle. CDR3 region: CASSLRQWSSYEQYF. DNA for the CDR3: TGTGCCAGCAGCTTAAGACAGTGGAGCTCCTACGAGCAGTACTTC.

The CDR3 region has the DNA TGTGCCAGCAGCCAAGTCCGGGACAGGGTTGATGGTGGCTACACCTTC. It specifies CASSQVRDRVDGGYTF. The chain recombines TRBV4-2 with TRBJ1-2; 9 bases match TRBD1. V lost 1 base to trimming and J lost 7 bases; unmatched junction nucleotides: 10. The CDR3 consists of 16 residues. Germline V CDR1 and CDR2: LGHNA, YNFKEQ.

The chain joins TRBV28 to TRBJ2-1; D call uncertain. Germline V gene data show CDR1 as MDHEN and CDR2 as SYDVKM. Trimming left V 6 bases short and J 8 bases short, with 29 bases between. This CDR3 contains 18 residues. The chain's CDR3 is CASRDISVRISIPYEQFF. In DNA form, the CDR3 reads TGTGCCAGCAGAGATATCTCTGTTCGAATCAGTATCCCATATGAGCAGTTCTTC. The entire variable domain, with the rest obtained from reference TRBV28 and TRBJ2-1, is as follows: DVKVTQSSRYLVKRTGEKVFLECVQDMDHENMFWYRQDPGLGLRLIYFSYDVKMKEKGDIPEGYSVSREKKERFSLILESASTNQTSMYLCASRDISVRISIPYEQFFGPGTRLTVL.

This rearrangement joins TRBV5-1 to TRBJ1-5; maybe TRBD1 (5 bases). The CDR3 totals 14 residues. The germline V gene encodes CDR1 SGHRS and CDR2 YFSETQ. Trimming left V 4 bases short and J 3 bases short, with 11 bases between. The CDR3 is CASSEGHTNQPQHF. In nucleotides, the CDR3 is TGCGCCAGCAGCGAAGGACACACCAATCAGCCCCAGCATTTT. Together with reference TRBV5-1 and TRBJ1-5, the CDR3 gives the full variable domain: KAGVTQTPRYLIKTRGQQVTLSCSPISGHRSVSWYQQTPGQGLQFLFEYFSETQRNKGNFPGRFSGRQFSNSRSEMNVSTLELGDSALYLCASSEGHTNQPQHFGDGTRLSIL.

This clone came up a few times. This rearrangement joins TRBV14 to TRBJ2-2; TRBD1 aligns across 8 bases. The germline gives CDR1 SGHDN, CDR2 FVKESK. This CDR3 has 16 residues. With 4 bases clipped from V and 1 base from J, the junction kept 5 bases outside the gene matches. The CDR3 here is CASSLRTGMNTGELFF. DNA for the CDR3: TGTGCCAGCAGCCTGAGGACAGGGATGAACACCGGGGAGCTGTTTTTT.

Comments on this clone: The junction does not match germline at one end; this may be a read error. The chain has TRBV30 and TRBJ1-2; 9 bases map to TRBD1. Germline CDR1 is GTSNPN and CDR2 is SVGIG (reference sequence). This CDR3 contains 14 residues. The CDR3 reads CAWSVKLGTGSVCF. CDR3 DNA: TGTGCCTGGAGTGTCAAACTAGGGACAGGGTCGGTTTGTTTC.

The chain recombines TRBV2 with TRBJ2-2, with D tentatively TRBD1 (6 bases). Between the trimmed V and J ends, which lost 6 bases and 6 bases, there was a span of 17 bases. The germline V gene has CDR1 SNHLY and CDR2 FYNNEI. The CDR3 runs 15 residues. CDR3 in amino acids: CASSPIQGSAGELFF. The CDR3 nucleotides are TGTGCCAGCAGCCCTATACAGGGATCCGCCGGGGAGCTGTTTTTT.

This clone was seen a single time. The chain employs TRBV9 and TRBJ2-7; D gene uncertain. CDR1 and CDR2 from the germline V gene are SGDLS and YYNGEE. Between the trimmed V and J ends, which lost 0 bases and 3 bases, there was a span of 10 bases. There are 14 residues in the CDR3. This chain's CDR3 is CASSVGSYVYEQYF. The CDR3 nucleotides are TGTGCCAGCAGCGTAGGCAGTTACGTCTACGAGCAGTACTTC.

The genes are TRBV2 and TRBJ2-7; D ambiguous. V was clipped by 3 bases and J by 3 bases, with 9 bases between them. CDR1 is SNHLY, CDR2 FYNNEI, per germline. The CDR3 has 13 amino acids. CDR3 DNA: TGTGCCAGCAGTGATAATGAGGTCTACGAGCAGTACTTC. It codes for CASSDNEVYEQYF. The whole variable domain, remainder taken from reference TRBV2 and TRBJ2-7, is EPEVTQTPSHQVTQMGQEVILRCVPISNHLYFYWYRQILGQKVEFLVSFYNNEISEKSEIFDDQFSVERPDGSNFTLKIRSTKLEDSAMYFCASSDNEVYEQYFGPGTRLTVT.

CDR3: CASTILAGDSTNTQYF. The CDR3 DNA follows: TGTGCCAGCACCATACTAGCGGGGGACAGCACGAATACGCAGTATTTT. The chain combines TRBV27 with TRBJ2-3; 11 positions match TRBD2. This CDR3 has 16 amino acids. The V and J ends lost 7 bases and 7 bases, in that order; junction bases with no gene match: 13. Looked up from germline, CDR1 is MNHEY and CDR2 is SMNVEV (reference sequence).

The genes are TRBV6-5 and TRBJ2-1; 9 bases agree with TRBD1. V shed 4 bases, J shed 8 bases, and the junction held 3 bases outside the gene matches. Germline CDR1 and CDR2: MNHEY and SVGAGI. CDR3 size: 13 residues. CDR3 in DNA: TGTGCCAGCAGTTGGGACAGGGAGTATGAGCAGTTCTTC. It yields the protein CASSWDREYEQFF.

The chain's CDR3 is CASSFGAGGIETQYF. The CDR3 nucleotides are TGTGCCAGCAGTTTCGGAGCGGGGGGCATAGAGACCCAGTACTTC. The V gene is TRBV28, the J gene TRBJ2-5; 9 positions match TRBD2. The ends lost 3 bases at V and 4 bases at J; junction bases unmatched: 6. Germline V CDR1 and CDR2: MDHEN, SYDVKM. This CDR3 is built from 15 residues. The full variable domain, rest sourced from reference TRBV28 and TRBJ2-5, is DVKVTQSSRYLVKRTGEKVFLECVQDMDHENMFWYRQDPGLGLRLIYFSYDVKMKEKGDIPEGYSVSREKKERFSLILESASTNQTSMYLCASSFGAGGIETQYFGPGTRLLVL.